Listed here are 26 T cell receptor beta chains from one sample, sequenced in a study of T cell repertoires in cytomegalovirus infection. TCRdb ran MiXCR on the reads and lists one entry per CDR3 protein. The sample lists 630,000 or so distinct CDR3 sequences, 24% occurring once. The sequenced sample consisted of CD8+ T cells from PBMCs. The receptors come from a human donor in good health (CMV status not recorded). Some clones in this sample may be carry-over from other donors' samples.

This clonotype was counted a few times. The gene calls are TRBV7-9 and TRBJ2-2; 10 nucleotides agree with TRBD1. There are 15 residues in the CDR3. The junction had 3 bases not matched to a gene; V was cut back by 4 bases and J by 4 bases. CDR1 and CDR2 from the germline V gene are SEHNR and FQNEAQ (reference sequence). The CDR3 reads CASSSGTGATGELFF. Written as DNA, the CDR3 is TGTGCCAGCAGCTCCGGGACAGGGGCCACCGGGGAGCTGTTTTTT.

The chain has TRBV19 and TRBJ2-5; 12 nucleotides match TRBD1. The CDR3 extends over 15 amino acids. CDR1 is LNHDA and CDR2 is SQIVND in the germline V gene (reference sequence). J was trimmed by 5 bases and V by 7 bases; bases with no gene match: 8. CDR3: CASTLGTGGKETQYF. The DNA of the CDR3 is TGTGCCAGTACCTTGGGGACAGGGGGCAAGGAGACCCAGTACTTC.

The chain has TRBV27 and TRBJ2-7; the D gene is possibly TRBD1 (6 bases). Germline V CDR1 and CDR2: MNHEY, SMNVEV (reference sequence). The V end was cut by 2 bases, the J end by 6 bases, with 11 bases between. The CDR3 runs 13 residues. The CDR3 DNA reads as TGTGCCAGCAGTTTACCAGGGGTAAGCGAGCAGTACTTC. This sequence encodes CASSLPGVSEQYF.

This clonotype was seen repeatedly, ten times or more. The V gene is TRBV20-1, the J gene TRBJ2-3; a weak D match, TRBD2 (7 bases). Germline V lookup: CDR1 DFQATT, CDR2 SNEGSKA (reference sequence). This CDR3 region has 12 residues. The CDR3: CSSDGGQDTQYF. For the CDR3, the DNA is TGCAGCTCGGACGGGGGGCAAGATACGCAGTATTTT.

This clonotype was recorded at least ten times. V usage is TRBV27 and J usage is TRBJ2-2; no definite D call. Germline V lookup: CDR1 MNHEY, CDR2 SMNVEV (reference sequence). The CDR3 is 13 amino acids. Trimming cost V 5 bases and J 4 bases, with 8 bases left between them. CDR3 sequence (DNA): TGTGCCAGCAGTCCTTGGGGCACCGGGGAGCTGTTTTTT. Translating gives CASSPWGTGELFF.

This chain joins TRBV13 and TRBJ2-7, with D possibly TRBD1 on 5 matching bases. Germline assignment: CDR1 PRHDT and CDR2 FYEKMQ (reference sequence). This CDR3 region has 14 residues. Trimming left V 3 bases short and J 1 base short, with 10 bases between. CDR3 in amino acids: CASSLGRDSYEQYV. The CDR3 DNA sequence: TGTGCCAGCAGCTTGGGGCGAGATTCCTACGAGCAGTACGTC.

This clonotype was picked up many times. The J gene is TRBJ2-1, the V gene TRBV7-6; D uncertain. The CDR3 sequence is 13 residues long. CDR1 and CDR2 (germline): SGHVS, FNYEAQ. The V end lost 5 bases, the J end lost 6 bases, and 11 bases lay between the germline ends. CDR3 sequence (DNA): TGTGCCAGCAGCCTATTCATTAGCAATGAGCAGTTCTTC. Translating gives CASSLFISNEQFF.

This clonotype occurred many times. V gene TRBV7-9 combines with J gene TRBJ1-1, with D possibly matching TRBD1 (5 bases). The CDR3 is 13 amino acids. V was clipped by 5 bases and J by 4 bases, with 11 bases between them. Germline CDR1 SEHNR, CDR2 FQNEAQ (reference sequence). CDR3 DNA sequence: TGTGCCAGCAGCCTCGGGACGAGCACTGAAGCTTTCTTT. It yields the protein CASSLGTSTEAFF.

Points on this clonotype: A much larger clone lies one base from this, so it may be a read error. This chain links TRBV6-8 with TRBJ1-1; D is unresolved. Germline V gene data show CDR1 as MNHGY and CDR2 as SAAAGT. This CDR3 comprises 11 residues. The CDR3 protein is CTSRSTVEAFF. CDR3 DNA sequence: TGTACCAGCAGGTCGACTGTTGAAGCTTTCTTT.

This clonotype was seen many times. This chain connects TRBV6-1 to TRBJ2-2; no clear D. This CDR3 has 13 residues. Germline lookup yields CDR1 MNHNS and CDR2 SASEGT. Trimming removed 5 bases from V and 6 bases from J, with 10 bases in between. Here the CDR3 reads CASSLFPAGELFF. CDR3 in DNA: TGTGCCAGCAGTTTATTCCCGGCCGGGGAGCTGTTTTTT.

This clonotype was observed many times. V gene TRBV6-2 or TRBV6-3 combines with J gene TRBJ2-7, with D unresolved. The CDR3 has 12 amino acids. Looked up from germline, CDR1 is MNHEY and CDR2 is SVGEGT. V lost 4 bases to trimming and J lost 5 bases, with 9 bases between them. The CDR3 loop is CASSFPRDEQYF. CDR3 bases: TGTGCCAGCAGTTTCCCTCGGGACGAGCAGTACTTC.

Ten or more counts support this clonotype. The CDR3 DNA reads as TGTGCCAGCAGCTTTTGGGGACAGGGTTCCTACGAGCAGTACTTC. It codes for CASSFWGQGSYEQYF. The chain carries TRBV7-6 and TRBJ2-7, with 9 nucleotides matching TRBD1. The V gene end was trimmed by 3 bases and the J gene end by 1 base; junction bases not matched to a gene: 4. Germline CDR1 and CDR2: SGHVS and FNYEAQ. This CDR3 spans 15 amino acids.

V is TRBV28 and J is TRBJ1-2; TRBD1 matches at 9 bases. The germline V gene encodes CDR1 MDHEN and CDR2 SYDVKM. Germline trimming cut 1 base from V and 2 bases from J; bases unmatched to any gene: 8. This CDR3 is built from 17 residues. CDR3 coding DNA: TGTGCCAGCAGTTTATTAGGGGACAGGGATCTAAACTATGGCTACACCTTC. Its protein product is CASSLLGDRDLNYGYTF.

This clonotype has only a few counts. The V gene is TRBV29-1, the J gene TRBJ2-1, with unresolved D. This CDR3 region has 12 residues. Trimming left V 7 bases short and J 0 bases short, with 7 bases between. Germline V gene lookup returns CDR1 SQVTM and CDR2 ANQGSEA. The CDR3 DNA reads TGCAGCGCTACCGGCTCCTACAATGAGCAGTTCTTC. Translated: CSATGSYNEQFF.

This chain links TRBV29-1 with TRBJ1-1; possible D gene TRBD1, 6 bases. Germline V gene lookup returns CDR1 SQVTM and CDR2 ANQGSEA. V dropped 6 bases and J dropped 5 bases, with 22 bases sitting between them. This CDR3 has 15 residues. The CDR3 nucleotides are TGCAGCGTACAAGGGTCCCGGGGGGCTGGGACTGAAGCTTTCTTT. Residues: CSVQGSRGAGTEAFF. The whole variable domain, remainder taken from reference TRBV29-1 and TRBJ1-1, is SAVISQKPSRDICQRGTSLTIQCQVDSQVTMMFWYRQQPGQSLTLIATANQGSEATYESGFVIDKFPISRPNLTFSTLTVSNMSPEDSSIYLCSVQGSRGAGTEAFFGQGTRLTVV.

This clonotype was counted only a few times. The CDR3 here is CSALGWSVYQETQYF. The CDR3 coding sequence is TGCAGTGCCCTCGGTTGGTCGGTTTACCAAGAGACCCAGTACTTC. The chain joins TRBV20-1 to TRBJ2-5; no reliable D call. The CDR3 sequence is 15 residues long. V was pared by 6 bases and J by 0 bases, with 17 bases between. CDR1 DFQATT and CDR2 SNEGSKA come from the germline V gene (reference sequence).

This clonotype was found many times. This sequence joins TRBV7-6 and TRBJ1-5, with D possibly TRBD1 on 5 matching bases. The CDR3 sequence is 15 residues long. V was shortened by 1 base and J by 2 bases, with 9 bases between the two germline ends. In germline, CDR1 is SGHVS, CDR2 FNYEAQ. The CDR3 is CASSLDGDGNQPQHF. The CDR3 bases are TGTGCCAGCAGCTTAGACGGGGACGGCAATCAGCCCCAGCATTTT.

The chain recombines TRBV28 with TRBJ2-3; D call uncertain. Per the germline V gene, CDR1 is MDHEN and CDR2 is SYDVKM. This CDR3 region has 14 residues. V gave up 6 bases and J gave up 2 bases, with 12 bases separating them. CDR3 sequence reads: CASRAALNTDTQYF. The CDR3 DNA reads as TGTGCCAGCAGAGCCGCCCTAAACACAGATACGCAGTATTTT.

This clonotype was observed at least ten times. This chain joins TRBV7-8 and TRBJ2-7; 9 bases are a match to TRBD1. The V and J ends lost 5 bases and 2 bases, in that order; junction bases with no gene match: 7. CDR1 is SGHVS and CDR2 is FQNEAQ in the germline V gene. The CDR3 loop spans 15 amino acids. CDR3 amino acids: CASSPLQGATYEQYF. In DNA form, the CDR3 reads TGTGCCAGCAGCCCCCTACAGGGGGCAACCTACGAGCAGTACTTC.

This clonotype appeared many times. The chain employs TRBV7-9 and TRBJ2-1; D uncertain. Trimming removed 4 bases from V and 7 bases from J, with 20 bases in between. The germline CDR1 and CDR2 sequences are SEHNR and FQNEAQ (reference sequence). This CDR3 spans 16 amino acids. CDR3 in amino acids: CASSSVGGPQGNEQFF. The CDR3 DNA reads as TGTGCCAGCAGCTCAGTCGGTGGGCCTCAAGGAAATGAGCAGTTCTTC.

The gene calls are TRBV7-9 and TRBJ2-5; perhaps TRBD1 as D (5 bases). Germline V gives CDR1 SEHNR, CDR2 FQNEAQ (reference sequence). The CDR3 length is 13 residues. V was trimmed by 5 bases and J by 6 bases, leaving 13 bases between them. The chain's CDR3 is CASSVPRVQTQYF. The CDR3 DNA reads as TGTGCCAGCAGCGTCCCCAGGGTGCAGACCCAGTACTTC.

The J gene is TRBJ2-1, the V gene TRBV18; D is unclear. The CDR3 runs to 18 residues. Trimming took 1 base from V and 2 from J, leaving 18 bases between them. Per the germline V gene, CDR1 is KGHSH and CDR2 is LQKENI. CDR3 in DNA: TGTGCCAGCTCACCACTTTGGAAAGTGGGTTCCCCCTACAATGAGCAGTTCTTC. As protein: CASSPLWKVGSPYNEQFF.

The rearrangement joins TRBV28 to TRBJ2-1; TRBD2 aligns across 8 bases. The germline V gene encodes CDR1 MDHEN and CDR2 SYDVKM. V trimming: 3 bases; J trimming: 8 bases; junction bases outside the gene matches: 9. The CDR3 spans 15 residues. This CDR3 reads CASSLSDGGGDEQFF. The CDR3 DNA is TGTGCCAGCAGTTTGTCCGACGGGGGGGGAGATGAGCAGTTCTTC.

The count of this clonotype is one. A read error may produce the germline difference seen at one junction end. The V and J genes are TRBV13 and TRBJ1-2, with D perhaps TRBD1 (5 bases). This CDR3 spans 15 amino acids. Germline V gene lookup returns CDR1 PRHDT and CDR2 FYEKMQ (reference sequence). The CDR3 sequence is CVSSLGLRQYYGYTF. CDR3 DNA: TGTGTCAGCAGCTTAGGCCTCCGACAGTACTATGGCTACACCTTC.

This clonotype was counted at least ten times. The rearrangement links TRBV24-1 to TRBJ2-5; D is ambiguous. Germline CDR1 and CDR2: KGHDR and SFDVKD. Trimming shortened V by 1 base and J by 0 bases, and 2 bases separated the two germline ends. The CDR3 loop spans 13 amino acids. The CDR3 DNA is TGTGCCACCAGTGATTTATACCAAGAGACCCAGTACTTC. It specifies CATSDLYQETQYF.

V gene TRBV6-2 or TRBV6-3 combines with J gene TRBJ2-1, with D hard to call. The CDR3 spans 13 residues. Trimming removed 2 bases at V and 4 bases at J, with 6 bases between. Germline lookup yields CDR1 MNHEY and CDR2 SVGEGT. The CDR3 is CASSYMEYNEQFF. The DNA for the CDR3 is TGTGCCAGCAGTTACATGGAATACAATGAGCAGTTCTTC.